This is a list of T cell receptor beta chains from one sample in a study of blood T cell repertoires in COVID-19. Profiled with immunoSEQ multiplex PCR; TCRdb holds only in-frame clones, not every one. Found here are about 120,000 clones, roughly nine tenths of them singletons; the top ten hold around 8%. Material for sequencing was peripheral blood. The origin of the receptors is a man between 65 and 85 years old who had recovered from COVID-19. Each CDR3 is given without its conserved first and last residue. A D gene is named only where the DNA matches it firmly.

TRBV6-5,NA,11,TRBJ2-7,ASKGGAGHEQY
TRBV3-1/TRBV3-2,NA,12,TRBJ1-1,ASSQEERNTEAF
TRBV27,TRBD1,14,TRBJ2-3,ASTDLPGQGADTQY
TRBV2,NA,11,TRBJ1-4,ASSEARAWKLF
TRBV6-2/TRBV6-3,NA,11,TRBJ2-7,ASSSQGRLEQY
TRBV5-1,NA,12,TRBJ1-3,ASSPGGDGNTIY
TRBV7-9,NA,15,TRBJ2-1,ASSGQALAGKHNEQF
TRBV6-2/TRBV6-3,TRBD1,13,TRBJ2-5,ASSPADRDQETQY
TRBV28,NA,14,TRBJ1-2,ASSLLGPRTNYGYT
TRBV5-1,NA,12,TRBJ1-1,ASSLWAGGTEAF
TRBV29-1,NA,12,TRBJ2-7,SVTRRKGSYEQY
TRBV2,NA,13,TRBJ2-1,ASRSVGGSYNEQF
TRBV11-1,NA,10,TRBJ2-1,ASSLQGYEQF
TRBV4-2,TRBD2,13,TRBJ2-1,ASSPGLAGDNEQF
TRBV28,TRBD2,13,TRBJ2-3,ASSDSGGALDTQY
TRBV15,NA,12,TRBJ2-1,ATSSRGSYNEQF
TRBV7-3,TRBD2,13,TRBJ2-1,ASSSGLAAYNEQF
TRBV27,NA,12,TRBJ2-6,ASSFAAWANVLT
TRBV7-9,NA,11,TRBJ2-7,ASSLAPGYEQY
TRBV2,NA,14,TRBJ1-3,ASSGEGEVSGNTIY
TRBV3-1/TRBV3-2,TRBD2,12,TRBJ2-5,ASSQVGLEETQY
TRBV3-1/TRBV3-2,NA,13,TRBJ1-2,ASSQGGQRGYGYT
TRBV5-4,NA,15,TRBJ2-3,ASSLSGGWEETDTQY
TRBV6-5,TRBD1,10,TRBJ1-1,ASSRQGTEAF
TRBV5-4,TRBD2,15,TRBJ2-1,ASSSRSRGVGATEQF
TRBV7-3,NA,11,TRBJ2-7,ASSPFGGYEQY
TRBV20-1,NA,11,TRBJ2-5,SASKGIQETQY
TRBV6-5,NA,13,TRBJ2-7,ASSYTPDGGYEQY
TRBV6-5,TRBD2,8,TRBJ2-7,GAGAYEQY
TRBV9,TRBD2,12,TRBJ2-2,ASSRAGRAGELF
TRBV10-3,NA,12,TRBJ1-5,AISEQERDQPQH
TRBV6-5,NA,13,TRBJ2-5,ASTSGVAGGETQY
TRBV27,TRBD1,15,TRBJ2-7,ASSIRTGTGNPYEQY
TRBV5-4,NA,14,TRBJ1-2,ASSPTGTRTNYGYT
TRBV7-3,NA,13,TRBJ2-1,ASSPTGGGYNEQF
TRBV19,TRBD1,12,TRBJ1-2,ASSSDRDNYGYT
TRBV6-1,NA,17,TRBJ1-5,ASSEGNLRTRYSNQPQH
TRBV20-1,NA,9,TRBJ2-7,SARPAYEQY
TRBV27,NA,14,TRBJ1-5,ASSSRGDNSNQPQH
TRBV12-5,TRBD2,13,TRBJ2-1,ASGLGLAGPNEQF
TRBV2,NA,9,TRBJ2-7,ASSVLYEQY
TRBV7-2,NA,11,TRBJ2-1,ASSFVIQGRQF
TRBV7-9,TRBD1,14,TRBJ1-4,ASSLGTGGFNEKLF
TRBV18,TRBD1,15,TRBJ2-3,ASSPTKGQGSTDTQY
TRBV5-1,NA,12,TRBJ1-3,ASSLAGSGNTIY